These 6 T cell receptor beta chains were all obtained from the same sample, sequenced in a study of PD-L1 blockade in urothelial cancer. The time point here: pretreatment peripheral blood. Assay used: immunoSEQ multiplex PCR; TCRdb lists only in-frame clones, some missing. Of 45,000 or so clones listed, approximately 78% were seen once; the top ten hold approximately 1.7%. This specimen consisted of PBMCs, obtained around atezolizumab (anti-PD-L1) treatment. The origin of the receptors is a man aged 45 to 65 with urothelial cancer.

The chain combines TRBV11-2 with TRBJ1-1; D uncertain. CDR1 is SGHAT and CDR2 is FQNNGV in the germline V gene. The CDR3 is 12 residues long. V gave up 2 bases and J gave up 11 bases, with 12 bases separating them. This chain's CDR3 is CASSLSSWLAFF. The CDR3 DNA reads TGTGCCAGCAGCTTAAGTTCCTGGCTGGCTTTCTTT.

The chain joins TRBV6-5 to TRBJ2-7; 8 bases map to TRBD1. V trimming: 6 bases; J trimming: 7 bases; junction bases outside the gene matches: 8. CDR3 length equals 13 residues. In germline, CDR1 is MNHEY, CDR2 SVGAGI. The CDR3 nucleotides read TGTGCCAGCAGAACCAGGACAGGGCAGGAGCAGTACGTC. Residues: CASRTRTGQEQYV.

This chain links TRBV28 with TRBJ2-3; 8 bases are shared with TRBD1. The germline V gene has CDR1 MDHEN and CDR2 SYDVKM. Unmatched junction bases numbered 1, after V lost 4 bases and J lost 1 base. This CDR3 region has 14 residues. The chain's CDR3 is CASSSTGGTDTQYF. The CDR3 nucleotides read TGTGCCAGCAGTTCGACAGGGGGCACAGATACGCAGTATTTT.

The rearrangement links TRBV6-6 to TRBJ2-3; 9 bases are a match to TRBD2. Trimming took 10 bases from V and 0 from J; bases not matched to a gene: 8. The germline CDR1 and CDR2 sequences are MNHNY and SVGAGI (reference sequence). The CDR3 extends over 15 amino acids. The CDR3 sequence: CATEREATSTDTQYF. The CDR3 nucleotides are TGTGCCACCGAGCGGGAGGCGACTAGCACAGATACGCAGTATTTT.

CDR3: CASSAGQGGRSPLHF. The CDR3 nucleotides read TGTGCCAGCAGCGCCGGACAGGGAGGTAGATCACCCCTCCACTTT. The chain carries TRBV7-2 and TRBJ1-6; 8 positions match TRBD1. Trimming removed 5 bases from V and 10 bases from J; junction bases left unmatched: 10. The CDR3 is 15 residues long. Germline V gene data show CDR1 as SGHTA and CDR2 as FQGNSA.

This chain joins TRBV5-1 and TRBJ1-3; D possibly corresponds to TRBD1 (5 bases). The CDR3 covers 16 residues. V shed 4 bases and J shed 0 bases, with 14 bases lying between them. CDR1 is SGHRS, CDR2 YFSETQ, per germline. In DNA, the CDR3 is TGCGCCAGCAGCATTGCAGGGATGCTCTCTGGAAACACCATATATTTT. This sequence encodes CASSIAGMLSGNTIYF.